The T cell receptor (beta chain) under discussion was sequenced for a study of blood T cells in healthy people across ages. The CDR3 contains 14 residues. The V gene lost 2 bases and the J gene lost 7 bases, with 15 bases spanning the gap. Germline V CDR1 and CDR2: SGHKS, YYEKEE (reference sequence). A second about 6 to 12 cycle PCR used barcoded and J-beta primers. TCRdb reprocessed the 5' RACE reads with MiXCR, giving one entry per CDR3 protein. The data show 800,000 to 950,000 distinct CDR3 sequences, roughly 28% seen once. This sample also appeared in a second study, on T cells of mothers and their children.

The rearrangement joins TRBV5-5 to TRBJ1-1; D might be TRBD1 (5 bases). The source of this sequence is a woman between 40 and 55 years old in good health. The sequenced sample consisted of blood. This CDR3 reads CASSFLGQEGEAFF. CDR3 nucleotide sequence: TGTGCCAGCAGCTTTCTGGGGCAGGAGGGTGAAGCTTTCTTT.